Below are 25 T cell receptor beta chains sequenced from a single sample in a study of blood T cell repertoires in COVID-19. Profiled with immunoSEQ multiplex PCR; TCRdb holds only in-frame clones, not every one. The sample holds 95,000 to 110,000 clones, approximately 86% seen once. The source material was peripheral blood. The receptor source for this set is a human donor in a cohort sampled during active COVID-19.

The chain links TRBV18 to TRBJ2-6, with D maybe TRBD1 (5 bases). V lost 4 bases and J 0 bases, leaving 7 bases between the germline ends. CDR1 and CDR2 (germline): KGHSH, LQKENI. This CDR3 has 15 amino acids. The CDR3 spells CASSLGHSGANVLTF. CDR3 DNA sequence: TGTGCCAGCTCACTTGGACACTCTGGGGCCAACGTCCTGACTTTC.

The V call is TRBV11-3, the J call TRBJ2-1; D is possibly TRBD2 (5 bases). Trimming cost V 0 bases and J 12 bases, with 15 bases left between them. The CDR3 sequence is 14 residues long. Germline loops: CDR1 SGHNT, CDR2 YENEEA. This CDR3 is CASSLEAASLVQFF. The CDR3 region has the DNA TGTGCCAGCAGCTTAGAAGCGGCTAGCCTGGTGCAGTTCTTC.

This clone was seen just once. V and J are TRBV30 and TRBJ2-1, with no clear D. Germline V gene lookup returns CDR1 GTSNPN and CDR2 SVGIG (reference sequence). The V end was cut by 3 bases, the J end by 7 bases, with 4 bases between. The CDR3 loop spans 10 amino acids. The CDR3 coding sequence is TGTGCCTGGAGCAGAAATGAGCAGTTCTTC. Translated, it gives CAWSRNEQFF.

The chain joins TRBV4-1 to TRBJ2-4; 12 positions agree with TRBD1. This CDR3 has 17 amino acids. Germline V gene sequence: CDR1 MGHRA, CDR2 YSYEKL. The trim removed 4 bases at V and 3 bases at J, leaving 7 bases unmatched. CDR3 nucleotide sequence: TGCGCCAGCAGCCTCCCCCGGGACAGGGGGCTCAAAAACATTCAGTACTTC. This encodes CASSLPRDRGLKNIQYF.

CDR3 loop: CASSPGGNQPQHF. The CDR3 coding sequence is TGCGCCAGCAGCCCGGGAGGGAATCAGCCCCAGCATTTT. This chain joins TRBV5-1 and TRBJ1-5; no firm D call. Germline CDR1 and CDR2: SGHRS and YFSETQ. The ends were cut back, 4 bases at V and 4 bases at J, with 9 bases in the middle. The CDR3 runs to 13 residues.

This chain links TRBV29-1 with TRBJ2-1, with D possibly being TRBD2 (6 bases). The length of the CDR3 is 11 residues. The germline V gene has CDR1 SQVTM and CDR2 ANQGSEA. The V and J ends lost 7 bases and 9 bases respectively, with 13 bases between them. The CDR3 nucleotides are TGCAGCGGCTATAGCGGCGGTGAGCAGTTCTTC. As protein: CSGYSGGEQFF.

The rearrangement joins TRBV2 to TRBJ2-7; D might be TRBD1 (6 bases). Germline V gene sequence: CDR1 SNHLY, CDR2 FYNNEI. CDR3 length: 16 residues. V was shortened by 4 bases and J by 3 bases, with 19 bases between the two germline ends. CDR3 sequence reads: CASSGPGQSRNYEQYF. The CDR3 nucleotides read TGTGCCAGCAGTGGACCCGGACAGAGCAGAAACTACGAGCAGTACTTC.

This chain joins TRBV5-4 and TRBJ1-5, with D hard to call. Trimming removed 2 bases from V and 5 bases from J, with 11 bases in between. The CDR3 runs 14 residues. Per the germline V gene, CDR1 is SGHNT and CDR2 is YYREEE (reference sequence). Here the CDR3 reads CASSLNAGDQPQHF. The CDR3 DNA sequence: TGTGCCAGCAGCTTAAACGCCGGGGATCAGCCCCAGCATTTT.

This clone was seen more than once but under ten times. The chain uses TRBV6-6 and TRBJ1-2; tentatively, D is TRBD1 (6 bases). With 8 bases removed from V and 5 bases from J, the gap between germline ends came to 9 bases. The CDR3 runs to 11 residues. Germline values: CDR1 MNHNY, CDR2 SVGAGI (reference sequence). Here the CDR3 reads CASRGQYGYTF. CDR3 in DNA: TGTGCCAGCCGGGGACAATATGGCTACACCTTC.

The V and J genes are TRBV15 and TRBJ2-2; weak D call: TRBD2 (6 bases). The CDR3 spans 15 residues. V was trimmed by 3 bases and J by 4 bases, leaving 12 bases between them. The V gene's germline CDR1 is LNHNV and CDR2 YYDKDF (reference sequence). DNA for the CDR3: TGTGCCACCAGCAGTGGCATGGAGGGCACCGGGGAGCTGTTTTTT. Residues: CATSSGMEGTGELFF.

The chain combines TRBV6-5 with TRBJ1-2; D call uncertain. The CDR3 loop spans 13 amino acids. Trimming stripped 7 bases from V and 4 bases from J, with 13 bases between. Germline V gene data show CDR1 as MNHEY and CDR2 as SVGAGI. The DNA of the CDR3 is TGTGCCAGCACCAGCCGACAAGCCTATGGCTACACCTTC. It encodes CASTSRQAYGYTF.

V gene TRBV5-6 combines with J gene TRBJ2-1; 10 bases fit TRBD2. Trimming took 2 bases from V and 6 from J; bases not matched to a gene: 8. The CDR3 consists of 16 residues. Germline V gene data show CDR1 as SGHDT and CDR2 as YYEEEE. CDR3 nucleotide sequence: TGTGCCAGCAGCTTCTGGGCTAGCGGGAGCCCCAATGAGCAGTTCTTC. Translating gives CASSFWASGSPNEQFF. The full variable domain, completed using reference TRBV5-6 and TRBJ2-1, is DAGVTQSPTHLIKTRGQQVTLRCSPKSGHDTVSWYQQALGQGPQFIFQYYEEEERQRGNFPDRFSGHQFPNYSSELNVNALLLGDSALYLCASSFWASGSPNEQFFGPGTRLTVL.

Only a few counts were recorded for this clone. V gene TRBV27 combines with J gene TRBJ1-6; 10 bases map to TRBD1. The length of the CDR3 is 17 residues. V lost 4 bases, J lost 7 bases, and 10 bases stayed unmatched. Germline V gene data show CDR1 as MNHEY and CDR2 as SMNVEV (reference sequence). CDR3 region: CASSSPDRGLWNSPLHF. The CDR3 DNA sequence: TGTGCCAGCAGTTCCCCCGACAGGGGGCTATGGAATTCACCCCTCCACTTT.

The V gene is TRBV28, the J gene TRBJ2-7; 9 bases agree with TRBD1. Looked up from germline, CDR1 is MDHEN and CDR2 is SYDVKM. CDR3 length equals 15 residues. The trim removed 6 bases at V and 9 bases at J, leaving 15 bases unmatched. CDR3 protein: CASSRDREGLNPQYF. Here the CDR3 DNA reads TGTGCCAGCAGCCGGGACAGGGAAGGGCTGAACCCGCAGTACTTC.

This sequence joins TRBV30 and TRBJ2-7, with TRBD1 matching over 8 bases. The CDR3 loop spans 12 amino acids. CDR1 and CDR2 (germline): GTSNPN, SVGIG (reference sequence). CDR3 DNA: TGTGCTTCCGGGACAGGAGCCTACGAGCAGTACTTC. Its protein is CASGTGAYEQYF.

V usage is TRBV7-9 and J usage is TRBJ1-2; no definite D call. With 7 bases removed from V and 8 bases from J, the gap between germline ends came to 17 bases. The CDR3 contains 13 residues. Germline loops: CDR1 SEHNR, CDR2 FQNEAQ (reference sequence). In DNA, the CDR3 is TGTGCCAGCAACATGAGGGAGGGAGGAGGCTACACCTTC. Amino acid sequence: CASNMREGGGYTF.

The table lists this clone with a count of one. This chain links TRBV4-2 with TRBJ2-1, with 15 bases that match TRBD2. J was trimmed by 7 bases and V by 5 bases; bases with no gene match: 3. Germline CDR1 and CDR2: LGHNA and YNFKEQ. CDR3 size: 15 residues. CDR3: CASSDGLAGGNEQFF. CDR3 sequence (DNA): TGTGCCAGCAGCGACGGACTAGCGGGAGGGAATGAGCAGTTCTTC.

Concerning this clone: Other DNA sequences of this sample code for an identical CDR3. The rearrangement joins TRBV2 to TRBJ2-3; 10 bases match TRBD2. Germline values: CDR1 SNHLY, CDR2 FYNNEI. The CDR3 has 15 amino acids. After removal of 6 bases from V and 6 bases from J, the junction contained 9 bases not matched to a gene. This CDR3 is CASSPLAGGGDTQYF. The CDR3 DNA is TGTGCCAGCAGCCCTTTAGCGGGGGGCGGTGATACGCAGTATTTT.

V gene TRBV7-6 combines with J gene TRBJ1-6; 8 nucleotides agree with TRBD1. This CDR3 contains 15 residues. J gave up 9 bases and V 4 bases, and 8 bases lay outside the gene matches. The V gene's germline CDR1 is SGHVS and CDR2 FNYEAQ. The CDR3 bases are TGTGCCAGCAGCTCCTTGGCCACAGGGGGTTCACCCCTCCACTTT. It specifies CASSSLATGGSPLHF.

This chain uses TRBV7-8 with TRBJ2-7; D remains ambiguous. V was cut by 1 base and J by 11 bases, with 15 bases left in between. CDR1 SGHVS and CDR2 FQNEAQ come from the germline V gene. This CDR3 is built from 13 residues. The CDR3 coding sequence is TGTGCCAGCAGCTTAGGGCAGGTCCAGGCCAAGTACTTC. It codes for CASSLGQVQAKYF.

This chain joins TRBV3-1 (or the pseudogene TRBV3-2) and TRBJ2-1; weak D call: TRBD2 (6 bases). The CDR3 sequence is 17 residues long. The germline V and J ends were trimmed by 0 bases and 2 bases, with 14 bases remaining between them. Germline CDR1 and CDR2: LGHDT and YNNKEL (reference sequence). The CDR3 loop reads CASSQDGAAGPYNEQFF. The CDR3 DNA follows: TGTGCCAGCAGCCAAGACGGAGCTGCGGGACCCTACAATGAGCAGTTCTTC.

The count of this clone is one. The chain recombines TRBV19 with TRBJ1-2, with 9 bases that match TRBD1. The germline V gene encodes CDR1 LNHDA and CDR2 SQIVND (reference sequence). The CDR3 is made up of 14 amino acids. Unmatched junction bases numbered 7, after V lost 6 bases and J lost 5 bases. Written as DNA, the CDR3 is TGTGCCAGTAGCACCCGGACAGGGGAATATGGCTACACCTTC. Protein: CASSTRTGEYGYTF.

The CDR3 spells CASSRPSGNTGELFF. CDR3 bases: TGTGCCAGCAGTCGCCCTAGCGGGAACACCGGGGAGCTGTTTTTT. This chain uses TRBV6-5 with TRBJ2-2, with 7 nucleotides matching TRBD2. The ends lost 5 bases at V and 1 base at J; junction bases unmatched: 4. Germline CDR1 reads MNHEY; CDR2 reads SVGAGI. This CDR3 is 15 amino acids long.

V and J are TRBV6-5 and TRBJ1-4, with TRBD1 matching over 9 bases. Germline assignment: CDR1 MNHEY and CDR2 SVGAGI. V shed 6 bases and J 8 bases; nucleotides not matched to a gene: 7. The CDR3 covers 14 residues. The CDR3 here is CASRLDRGVEKLFF. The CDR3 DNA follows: TGTGCCAGCAGGCTGGACAGGGGTGTGGAAAAACTGTTTTTT.

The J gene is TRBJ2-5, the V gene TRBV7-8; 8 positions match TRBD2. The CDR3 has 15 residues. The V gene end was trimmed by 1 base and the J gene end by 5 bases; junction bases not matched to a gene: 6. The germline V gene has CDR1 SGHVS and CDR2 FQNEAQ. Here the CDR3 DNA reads TGTGCCAGCAGCTTAGAACGGGGGGGCGTTGAGACCCAGTACTTC. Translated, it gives CASSLERGGVETQYF. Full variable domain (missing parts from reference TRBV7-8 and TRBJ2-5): GAGVSQSPRYKVAKRGQDVALRCDPISGHVSLFWYQQALGQGPEFLTYFQNEAQLDKSGLPSDRFFAERPEGSVSTLKIQRTQQEDSAVYLCASSLERGGVETQYFGPGTRLLVL.